Below, one TCR beta chain is given with its context. Trimming cost V 0 bases and J 6 bases, with 10 bases left between them. The germline gives CDR1 SGHRS, CDR2 YFSETQ. CDR3 length: 13 residues. This specimen comes from a study of technical replicates of blood from a handful of donors. Sequenced by immunoSEQ multiplex PCR; TCRdb stores in-frame clones only, minus some. The table has about 74,000 clones, around four fifths seen once. The clonotype comes from a human donor in good health. Some clones in this sample may be carry-over from other donors' samples. The J gene is TRBJ2-7, the V gene TRBV5-1; TRBD1 is a possible D gene (5 bases). Material: PBMCs. The CDR3 nucleotides are TGCGCCAGCAGCTTGGCTACAGGCGGCGAGCAGTACTTC. Translated: CASSLATGGEQYF.